These 5 T cell receptor beta chains were all obtained from the same sample, sequenced in a study of shared clonotypes between healthy human individuals. Data came from immunoSEQ multiplex PCR; TCRdb stores just in-frame clones and leaves some out. The sample lists 1.6 million or so clones; roughly 96% were seen once. The sample comprised naive CD4+ T cells sorted from blood. Subset: CD45RA+ positively selected. The receptors originated from a young man in good health.

The count of this clone is one. CDR3 amino acids: CASSRLAGGLQETQYF. CDR3 DNA sequence: TGTGCCAGCAGCCGTCTAGCGGGAGGGCTCCAAGAGACCCAGTACTTC. The chain links TRBV28 to TRBJ2-5, with 12 bases fitting TRBD2. V lost 6 bases, J lost 1 base, and 6 bases stayed unmatched. The CDR3 spans 16 residues. CDR1 and CDR2 (germline): MDHEN, SYDVKM.

This CDR3 is CASNEATAPSYNEQFF. The CDR3 DNA follows: TGCGCCAGCAACGAGGCGACGGCACCCTCCTACAATGAGCAGTTCTTC. This sequence joins TRBV5-1 and TRBJ2-1; D is uncertain. V shed 6 bases and J shed 0 bases, with 16 bases lying between them. This CDR3 region has 16 residues. CDR1 is SGHRS and CDR2 is YFSETQ in the germline V gene.

Note on this clone: Other DNA sequences in this sample translate to the same CDR3. The chain carries TRBV18 and TRBJ1-2; D is ambiguous. Trimming shortened V by 0 bases and J by 4 bases, and 9 bases separated the two germline ends. Germline V CDR1 and CDR2: KGHSH, LQKENI. This CDR3 is 14 amino acids long. CDR3 residues: CASSPPTGAYGYTF. In DNA form, the CDR3 reads TGTGCCAGCTCACCACCGACTGGAGCCTATGGCTACACCTTC.

The rearrangement uses TRBV9 and TRBJ2-5; D is uncertain. This CDR3 has 14 amino acids. Trimming pared 0 bases from V and 2 bases from J, leaving 8 bases between. Germline CDR1 is SGDLS and CDR2 is YYNGEE. The DNA of the CDR3 is TGTGCCAGCAGCGTAGCGGTGACTCAAGAGACCCAGTACTTC. Protein sequence: CASSVAVTQETQYF.

V and J are TRBV27 and TRBJ2-7; a possible D gene is TRBD1 (6 bases). Looked up from germline, CDR1 is MNHEY and CDR2 is SMNVEV (reference sequence). The CDR3 extends over 14 amino acids. V was trimmed by 5 bases and J by 3 bases, leaving 14 bases between them. The CDR3 DNA follows: TGTGCCAGCAGTCCATCAGGGGTCGGCTACGAGCAGTACTTC. Its protein product is CASSPSGVGYEQYF.